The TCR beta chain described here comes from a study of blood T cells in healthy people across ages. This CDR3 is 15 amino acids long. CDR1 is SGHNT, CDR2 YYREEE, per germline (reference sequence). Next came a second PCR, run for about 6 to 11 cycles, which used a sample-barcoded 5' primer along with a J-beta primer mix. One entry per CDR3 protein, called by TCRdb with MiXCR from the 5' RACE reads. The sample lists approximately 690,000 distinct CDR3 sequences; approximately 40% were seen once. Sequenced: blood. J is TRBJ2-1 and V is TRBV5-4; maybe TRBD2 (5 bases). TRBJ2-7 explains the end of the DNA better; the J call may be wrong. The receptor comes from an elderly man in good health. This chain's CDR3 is CASSPEAVSYNEQYF. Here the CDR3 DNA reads TGTGCCAGCAGCCCGGAGGCGGTGTCCTACAATGAGCAGTACTTC.